This T cell receptor (beta chain) was identified in a study of shared clonotypes between healthy human individuals. Germline values: CDR1 SGHDT, CDR2 YYEEEE. Trimming took 3 bases from V and 2 from J; bases not matched to a gene: 12. The CDR3 is made up of 17 amino acids. An even split of each subset's genomic DNA across several immunoSEQ plates was performed. Source study methods: There were no quality scores in the junction-only immunoSEQ sequences, so filtering differed. Here immunoSEQ multiplex PCR was the method, and the copy in TCRdb shows in-frame clones only, minus some. The V and J calls and clone size come from that table; D and trimming were worked out from the DNA. Of 1.4 million to 1.5 million clones in the sample, around 97% are singletons; the top ten hold approximately 1%.

The TCR originated in a man aged 30-40 years in good health. Material for sequencing was naive CD4+ T cells sorted from blood. Described subset: CD45RA+ positively selected. The J gene is TRBJ2-3, the V gene TRBV5-6; 7 bases are a match to TRBD2. The CDR3 loop is CASSSPTSGTPTDTQYF. CDR3 sequence (DNA): TGTGCCAGCAGCTCTCCGACGAGCGGGACTCCCACAGATACGCAGTATTTT.